This TCR beta chain stems from a study of radiotherapy plus CTLA-4 blockade in lung cancer. Worth noting for this clone: What it recognizes is unknown.

Enrolled patients, whose metastatic non-small-cell lung cancer was chemo-refractory, received focal radiation plus CTLA-4 blockade with ipilimumab. Libraries were prepared by immunoSEQ multiplex PCR; TCRdb keeps only in-frame clonotypes and omits some of them. This table has 90,000 or so clones, 86% appearing once. Study-level points and caveats: In blood, tumor-derived TCR clones expanded after radiotherapy plus ipilimumab. Early blood T cell clone dynamics, with interferon-beta, were reported to best predict response.

The CDR3 covers 17 residues. Trimming cost V 5 bases and J 1 base; bases outside gene matches: 11. Germline CDR1 is PRHDT and CDR2 is FYEKMQ (reference sequence). Sequenced material: peripheral blood, taken from a patient treated with radiotherapy plus ipilimumab. The clonotype originates from a human donor with non-small cell lung cancer who had a partial response to radiotherapy plus ipilimumab. V is TRBV13 and J is TRBJ2-5; TRBD2 matches at 9 bases. The CDR3 is CASSETTMGLAQETQYF. In nucleotides, the CDR3 is TGTGCCAGCAGCGAAACAACCATGGGACTAGCCCAAGAGACCCAGTACTTC.